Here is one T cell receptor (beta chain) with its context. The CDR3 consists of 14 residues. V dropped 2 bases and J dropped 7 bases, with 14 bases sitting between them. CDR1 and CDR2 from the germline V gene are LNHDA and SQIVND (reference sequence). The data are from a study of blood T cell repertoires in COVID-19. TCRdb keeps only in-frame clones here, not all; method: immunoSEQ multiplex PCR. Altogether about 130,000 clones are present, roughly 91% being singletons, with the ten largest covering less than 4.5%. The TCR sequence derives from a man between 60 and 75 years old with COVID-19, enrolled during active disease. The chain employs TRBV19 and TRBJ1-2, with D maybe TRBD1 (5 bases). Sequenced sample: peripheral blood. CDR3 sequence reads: CASSINPGMAGYTF. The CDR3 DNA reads TGTGCCAGTAGTATAAATCCAGGGATGGCTGGCTACACCTTC.